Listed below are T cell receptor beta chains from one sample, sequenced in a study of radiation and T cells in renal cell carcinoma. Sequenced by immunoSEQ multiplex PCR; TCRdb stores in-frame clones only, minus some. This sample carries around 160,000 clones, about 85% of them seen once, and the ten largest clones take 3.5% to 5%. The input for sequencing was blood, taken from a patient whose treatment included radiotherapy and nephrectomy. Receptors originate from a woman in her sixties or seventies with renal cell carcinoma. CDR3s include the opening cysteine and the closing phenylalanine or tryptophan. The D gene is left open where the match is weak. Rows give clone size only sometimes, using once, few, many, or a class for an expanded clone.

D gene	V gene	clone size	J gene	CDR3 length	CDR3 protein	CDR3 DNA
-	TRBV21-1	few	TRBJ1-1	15	CASSKAQGPGTEAFF	TGTGCCAGCAGCAAAGCGCAGGGCCCGGGGACTGAAGCTTTCTTT
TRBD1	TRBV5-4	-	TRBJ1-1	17	CASSIDRGRKVHTEAFF	TGTGCCAGCAGCATAGACAGGGGGCGAAAGGTCCACACTGAAGCTTTCTTT
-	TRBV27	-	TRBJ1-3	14	CASSRLGSGNTIYF	TGTGCCAGCAGTAGGCTGGGGTCTGGAAACACCATATATTTT
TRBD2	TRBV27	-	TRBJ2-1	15	CASVSGTSGYNEQFF	TGTGCCAGCGTTTCCGGGACTAGCGGGTACAATGAGCAGTTCTTC
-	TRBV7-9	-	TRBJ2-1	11	CASPQSHEQFF	TGTGCCAGCCCCCAGTCCCATGAGCAGTTCTTC
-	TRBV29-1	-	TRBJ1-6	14	CSVGNGLNNSPLHF	TGCAGCGTGGGTAATGGCTTAAATAATTCACCCCTCCACTTT
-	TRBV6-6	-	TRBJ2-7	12	CASSVFYYEQYF	TGTGCCAGCAGTGTGTTTTACTACGAGCAGTACTTC
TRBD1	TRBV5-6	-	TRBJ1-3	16	CASSWDRGHSGNTIYF	TGTGCCAGCAGCTGGGACAGGGGCCACTCTGGAAACACCATATATTTT
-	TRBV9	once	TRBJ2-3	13	CASSRRIADTQYF	TGTGCCAGCAGCCGTCGAATAGCAGATACGCAGTATTTT
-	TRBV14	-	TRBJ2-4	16	CASSQDPTGLANIQYF	TGTGCCAGCAGCCAAGATCCGACAGGTTTGGCAAACATTCAGTACTTC